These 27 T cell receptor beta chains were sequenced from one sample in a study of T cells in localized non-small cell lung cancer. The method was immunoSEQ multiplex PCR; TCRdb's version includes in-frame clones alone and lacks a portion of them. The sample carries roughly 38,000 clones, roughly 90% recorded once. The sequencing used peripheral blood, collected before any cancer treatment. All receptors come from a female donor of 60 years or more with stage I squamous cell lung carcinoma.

The CDR3 sequence: CASSYGRERGNEQFF. The CDR3 bases are TGTGCCAGCAGTTATGGGCGGGAGCGTGGCAATGAGCAGTTCTTC. V gene TRBV6-5 combines with J gene TRBJ2-1, with TRBD2 matching 7 bases. The CDR3 has 15 amino acids. Germline V lookup: CDR1 MNHEY, CDR2 SVGAGI. Trimming at V came to 3 bases and at J to 6 bases, leaving 8 bases not matched to a gene.

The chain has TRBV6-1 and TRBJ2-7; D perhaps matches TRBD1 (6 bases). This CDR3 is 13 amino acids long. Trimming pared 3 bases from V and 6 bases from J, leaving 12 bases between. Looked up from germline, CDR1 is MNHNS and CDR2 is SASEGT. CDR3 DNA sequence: TGTGCCAGCAGTGAGATCCCACAGGGCGAGCAGTACTTC. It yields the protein CASSEIPQGEQYF.

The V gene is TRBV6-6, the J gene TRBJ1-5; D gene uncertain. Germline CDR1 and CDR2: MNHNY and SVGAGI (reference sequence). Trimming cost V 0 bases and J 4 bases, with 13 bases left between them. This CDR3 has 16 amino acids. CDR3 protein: CASSYSIGRINQPQHF. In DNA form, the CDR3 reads TGTGCCAGCAGTTACTCGATAGGACGGATAAATCAGCCCCAGCATTTT.

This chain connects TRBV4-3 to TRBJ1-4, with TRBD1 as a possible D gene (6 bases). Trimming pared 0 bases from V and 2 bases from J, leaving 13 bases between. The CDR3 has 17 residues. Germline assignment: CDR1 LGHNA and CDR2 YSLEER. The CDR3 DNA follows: TGCGCCAGCAGCCAAGATGGGGGCCGCCCGACTAATGAAAAACTGTTTTTT. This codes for CASSQDGGRPTNEKLFF.

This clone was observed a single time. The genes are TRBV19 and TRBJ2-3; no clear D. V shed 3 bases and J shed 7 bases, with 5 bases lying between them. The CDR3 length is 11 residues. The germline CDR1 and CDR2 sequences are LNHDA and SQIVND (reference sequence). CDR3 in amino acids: CASSIRNTQYF. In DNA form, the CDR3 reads TGTGCCAGTAGTATCCGGAATACGCAGTATTTT.

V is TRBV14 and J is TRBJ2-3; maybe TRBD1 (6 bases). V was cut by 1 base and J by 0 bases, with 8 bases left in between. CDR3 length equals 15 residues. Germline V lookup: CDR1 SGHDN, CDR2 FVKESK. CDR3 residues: CASSQGQASTDTQYF. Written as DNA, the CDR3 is TGTGCCAGCAGCCAAGGACAGGCGAGCACAGATACGCAGTATTTT.

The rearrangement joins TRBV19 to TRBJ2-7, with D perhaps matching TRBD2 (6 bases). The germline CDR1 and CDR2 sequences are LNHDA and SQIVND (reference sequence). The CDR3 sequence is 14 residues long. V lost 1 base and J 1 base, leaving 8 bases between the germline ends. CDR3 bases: TGTGCCAGTAGTATAGCGGAGGGTTCCTACGAGCAGTACTTC. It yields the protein CASSIAEGSYEQYF.

The CDR3, as DNA: TGTGCCAGCAGCGAGACGGGAGGTACCTACAATGAGCAGTTCTTC. As protein: CASSETGGTYNEQFF. The gene calls are TRBV7-2 and TRBJ2-1, with TRBD2 identical over 7 bases. Trimming removed 5 bases from V and 2 bases from J; junction bases left unmatched: 6. The CDR3 extends over 15 amino acids. CDR1 is SGHTA and CDR2 is FQGNSA in the germline V gene.

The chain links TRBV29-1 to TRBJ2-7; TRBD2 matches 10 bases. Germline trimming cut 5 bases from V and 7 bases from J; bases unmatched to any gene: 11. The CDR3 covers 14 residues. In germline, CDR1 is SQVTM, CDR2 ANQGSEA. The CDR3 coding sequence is TGCAGCGTTTCTTTAGCGGGAGGTCCCATAGAGCAGTACTTC. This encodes CSVSLAGGPIEQYF.

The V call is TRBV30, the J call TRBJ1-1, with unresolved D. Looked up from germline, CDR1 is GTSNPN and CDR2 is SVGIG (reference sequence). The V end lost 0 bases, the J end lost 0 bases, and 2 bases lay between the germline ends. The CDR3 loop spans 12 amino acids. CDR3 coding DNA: TGTGCCTGGAGTGTTGTGAACACTGAAGCTTTCTTT. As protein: CAWSVVNTEAFF. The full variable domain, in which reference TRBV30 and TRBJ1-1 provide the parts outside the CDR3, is SQTIHQWPATLVQPVGSPLSLECTVEGTSNPNLYWYRQAAGRGLQLLFYSVGIGQISSEVPQNLSASRPQDRQFILSSKKLLLSDSGFYLCAWSVVNTEAFFGQGTRLTVV.

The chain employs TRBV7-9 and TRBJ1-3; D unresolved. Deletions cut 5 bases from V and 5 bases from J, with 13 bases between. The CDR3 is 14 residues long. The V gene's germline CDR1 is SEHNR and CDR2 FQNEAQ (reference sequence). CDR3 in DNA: TGTGCCAGCAGCCCCGAGACTGTCCGAAACACCATATATTTT. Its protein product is CASSPETVRNTIYF.

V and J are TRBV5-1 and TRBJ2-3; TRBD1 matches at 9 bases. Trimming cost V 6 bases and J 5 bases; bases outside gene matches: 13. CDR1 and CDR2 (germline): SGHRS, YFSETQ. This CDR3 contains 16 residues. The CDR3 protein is CASKRAGTGHKDTQYF. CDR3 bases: TGCGCCAGCAAGCGGGCCGGGACAGGGCATAAAGATACGCAGTATTTT.

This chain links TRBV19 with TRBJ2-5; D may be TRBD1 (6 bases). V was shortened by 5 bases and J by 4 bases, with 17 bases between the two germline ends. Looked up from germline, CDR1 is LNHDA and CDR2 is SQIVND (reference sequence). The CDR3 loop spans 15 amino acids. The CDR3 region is CASSPIQGFAETQYF. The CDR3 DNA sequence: TGTGCCAGTAGTCCGATACAGGGATTTGCAGAGACCCAGTACTTC.

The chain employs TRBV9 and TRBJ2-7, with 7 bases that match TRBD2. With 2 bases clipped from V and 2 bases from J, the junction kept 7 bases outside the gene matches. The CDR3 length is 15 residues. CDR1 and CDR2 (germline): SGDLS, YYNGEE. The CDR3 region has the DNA TGTGCCAGCAGCGTCAAGGCGAGCGGGACCTACGAGCAGTACTTC. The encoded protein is CASSVKASGTYEQYF. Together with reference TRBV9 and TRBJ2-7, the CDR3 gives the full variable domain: DSGVTQTPKHLITATGQRVTLRCSPRSGDLSVYWYQQSLDQGLQFLIQYYNGEERAKGNILERFSAQQFPDLHSELNLSSLELGDSALYFCASSVKASGTYEQYFGPGTRLTVT.

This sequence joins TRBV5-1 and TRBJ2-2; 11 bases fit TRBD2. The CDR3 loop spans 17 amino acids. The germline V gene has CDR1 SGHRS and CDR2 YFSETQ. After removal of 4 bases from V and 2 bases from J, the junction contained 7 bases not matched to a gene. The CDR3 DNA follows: TGCGCCAGCAGCCCTCGGACTAGCGGGCCCAACACCGGGGAGCTGTTTTTT. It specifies CASSPRTSGPNTGELFF.

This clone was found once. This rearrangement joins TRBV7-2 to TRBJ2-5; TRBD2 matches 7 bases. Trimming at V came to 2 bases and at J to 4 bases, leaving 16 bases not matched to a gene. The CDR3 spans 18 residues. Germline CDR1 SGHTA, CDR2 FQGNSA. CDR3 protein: CASSLHPQGAGWGETQYF. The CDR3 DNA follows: TGTGCCAGCAGCTTACACCCCCAGGGAGCGGGATGGGGAGAGACCCAGTACTTC.

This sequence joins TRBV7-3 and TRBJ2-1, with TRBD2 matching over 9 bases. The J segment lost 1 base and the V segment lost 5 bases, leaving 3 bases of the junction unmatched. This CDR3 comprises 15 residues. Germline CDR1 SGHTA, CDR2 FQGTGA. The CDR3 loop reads CASSQTSGSYNEQFF. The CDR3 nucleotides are TGTGCCAGCAGCCAGACTAGCGGATCCTACAATGAGCAGTTCTTC. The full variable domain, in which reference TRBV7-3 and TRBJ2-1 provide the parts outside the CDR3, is GAGVSQTPSNKVTEKGKYVELRCDPISGHTALYWYRQSLGQGPEFLIYFQGTGAADDSGLPNDRFFAVRPEGSVSTLKIQRTERGDSAVYLCASSQTSGSYNEQFFGPGTRLTVL.

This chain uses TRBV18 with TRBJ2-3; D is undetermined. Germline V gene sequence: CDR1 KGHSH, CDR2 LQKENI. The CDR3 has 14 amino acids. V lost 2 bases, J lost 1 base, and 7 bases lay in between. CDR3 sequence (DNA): TGTGCCAGCTCACCATTCCAACGCACAGATACGCAGTATTTT. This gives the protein CASSPFQRTDTQYF.

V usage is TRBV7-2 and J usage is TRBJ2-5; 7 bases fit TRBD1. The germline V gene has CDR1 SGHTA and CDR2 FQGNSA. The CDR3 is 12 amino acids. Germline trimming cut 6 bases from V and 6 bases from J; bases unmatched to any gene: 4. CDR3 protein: CASSYRGQTQYF. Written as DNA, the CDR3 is TGTGCCAGCAGTTACAGGGGCCAGACCCAGTACTTC.

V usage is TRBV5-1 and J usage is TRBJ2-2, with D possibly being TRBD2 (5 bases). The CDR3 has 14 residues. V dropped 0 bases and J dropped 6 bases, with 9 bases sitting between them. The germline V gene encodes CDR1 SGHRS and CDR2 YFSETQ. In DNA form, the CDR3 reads TGCGCCAGCAGCTTGGAAAGAGGGCCCGGGGAGCTGTTTTTT. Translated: CASSLERGPGELFF.

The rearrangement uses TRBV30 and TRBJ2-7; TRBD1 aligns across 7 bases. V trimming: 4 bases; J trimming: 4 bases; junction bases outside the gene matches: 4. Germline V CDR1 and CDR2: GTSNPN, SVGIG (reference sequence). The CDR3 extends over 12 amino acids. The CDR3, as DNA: TGTGCCTGGACACTACAGGGGTACGAGCAGTACTTC. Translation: CAWTLQGYEQYF.

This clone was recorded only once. The CDR3 sequence: CASSSYDQPQHF. As DNA, the CDR3 is TGTGCCAGCAGCTCTTATGATCAGCCCCAGCATTTT. The V and J genes are TRBV7-9 and TRBJ1-5; D is unresolved. The CDR3 covers 12 residues. Germline CDR1 is SEHNR and CDR2 is FQNEAQ (reference sequence). The germline V and J ends were trimmed by 4 bases and 5 bases, with 6 bases remaining between them.

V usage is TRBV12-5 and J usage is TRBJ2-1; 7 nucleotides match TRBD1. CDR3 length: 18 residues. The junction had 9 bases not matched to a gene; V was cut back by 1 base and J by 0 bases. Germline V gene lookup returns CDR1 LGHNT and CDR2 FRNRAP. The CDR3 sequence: CASGLAKGTVSSYNEQFF. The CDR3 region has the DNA TGTGCTAGTGGTTTGGCGAAAGGGACAGTTAGCTCCTACAATGAGCAGTTCTTC.

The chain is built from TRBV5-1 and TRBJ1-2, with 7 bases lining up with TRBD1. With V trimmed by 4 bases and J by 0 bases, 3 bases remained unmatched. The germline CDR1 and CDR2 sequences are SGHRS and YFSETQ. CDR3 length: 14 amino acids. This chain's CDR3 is CASSRDSANYGYTF. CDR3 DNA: TGCGCCAGCAGCCGGGACAGCGCTAACTATGGCTACACCTTC.

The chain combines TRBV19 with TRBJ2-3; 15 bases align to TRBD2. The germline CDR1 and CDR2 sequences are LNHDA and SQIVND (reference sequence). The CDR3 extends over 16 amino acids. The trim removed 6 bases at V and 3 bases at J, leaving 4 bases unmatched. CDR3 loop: CASSRTSGRGTDTQYF. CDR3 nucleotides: TGTGCCAGTAGCCGGACTAGCGGGAGGGGTACAGATACGCAGTATTTT.

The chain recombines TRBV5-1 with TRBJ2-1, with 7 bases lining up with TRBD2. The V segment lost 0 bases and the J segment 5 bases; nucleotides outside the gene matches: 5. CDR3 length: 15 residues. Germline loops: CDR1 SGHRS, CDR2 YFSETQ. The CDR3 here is CASSLDPSGNNEQFF. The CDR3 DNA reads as TGCGCCAGCAGCTTGGACCCCAGCGGGAACAATGAGCAGTTCTTC.

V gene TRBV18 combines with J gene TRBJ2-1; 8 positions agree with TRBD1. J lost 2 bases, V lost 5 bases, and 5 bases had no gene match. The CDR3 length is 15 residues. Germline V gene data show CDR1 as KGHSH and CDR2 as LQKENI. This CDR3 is CASSGQGGTYNEQFF. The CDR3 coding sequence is TGTGCCAGCTCAGGACAGGGTGGGACCTACAATGAGCAGTTCTTC.